This TCR beta chain was retrieved from a study of OX40 agonist ivuxolimab in advanced cancers. Broader study findings: CD8+ T cells (on average) carried more expanded clones than CD4+ T cells.

Sequenced by immunoSEQ multiplex PCR; TCRdb stores in-frame clones only, minus some. The sample comprises 72,000 or so clones, roughly 84% of which are singletons, and approximately 0.25% rests with the top ten. Turning to this clone: As yet, its antigen is unknown.

This CDR3 spans 14 amino acids. After removal of 1 base from V and 3 bases from J, the junction contained 0 bases not matched to a gene. Germline V gene lookup returns CDR1 LGHNT and CDR2 FRNRAP. Researchers took blood at baseline, on cycle 4 day 1, and on cycle 7 day 1. The V and J genes are TRBV12-5 and TRBJ2-3, with 8 bases lining up with TRBD1. The clonotype comes from an adult with an advanced solid tumor such as melanoma, head and neck, liver or kidney cancer. Source: CD4+ or CD8+ T cells sorted from blood, taken in a trial of the OX40 agonist ivuxolimab. CDR3 nucleotide sequence: TGTGCTAGTGGTTTGGGACAGGGGACAGATACGCAGTATTTT. It translates to CASGLGQGTDTQYF.